These T cell receptor beta chains were read from a single sample in a study of blood T cell repertoires in COVID-19. The table came from immunoSEQ multiplex PCR; TCRdb's copy has only in-frame clones and leaves some out. The repertoire holds 250,000 to 300,000 clones, with over 75% as singletons. The sequenced sample consisted of peripheral blood. Every receptor here comes from a man between 45 and 60 years old with active or convalescent COVID-19. Each CDR3 is given with its conserved first and last residue. The D gene is left open where the match is weak. Where a row states a size, it is once, few, many or the class of an expanded clone; other rows omit it.

d_gene: -; abundance: -; j_gene: TRBJ1-1; v_gene: TRBV27; CDR3nt: TGTGCCAGCACCTCACTACTGAACACTGAAGCTTTCTTT; CDR3aa: CASTSLLNTEAFF
d_gene: TRBD1; abundance: -; j_gene: TRBJ1-1; v_gene: TRBV5-1; CDR3nt: TGCGCCAGCAGCTTGTCCGGGACAGGGAACACTGAAGCTTTCTTT; CDR3aa: CASSLSGTGNTEAFF
d_gene: -; abundance: once; j_gene: TRBJ2-7; v_gene: TRBV15; CDR3nt: TGTGCCACCAGCAGAGAATCCTGGGCGGAGCAGTACTTC; CDR3aa: CATSRESWAEQYF
d_gene: TRBD1; abundance: -; j_gene: TRBJ1-1; v_gene: TRBV10-3; CDR3nt: TGTGCCATCAGCTGGACAGGGAACACTGAAGCTTTCTTT; CDR3aa: CAISWTGNTEAFF
d_gene: -; abundance: -; j_gene: TRBJ2-3; v_gene: TRBV5-4; CDR3nt: TGTGCCAGCAGCCCCTCGACGCGGGATACGCAGTATTTT; CDR3aa: CASSPSTRDTQYF
d_gene: -; abundance: -; j_gene: TRBJ2-1; v_gene: TRBV12-3/TRBV12-4; CDR3nt: TGTGCCAGCAGTTATGGGGCTGAAGAGCAGTTCTTC; CDR3aa: CASSYGAEEQFF
d_gene: -; abundance: -; j_gene: TRBJ1-2; v_gene: TRBV14; CDR3nt: TGTGCCAGCAGCCAAGATTACGGCAGACGAGGGTATGGCTACACCTTC; CDR3aa: CASSQDYGRRGYGYTF
d_gene: TRBD2; abundance: -; j_gene: TRBJ2-1; v_gene: TRBV3-1/TRBV3-2; CDR3nt: TGTGCCAGCAGCCAGAGCGGGAGGGCCACAGGTGAGCAGTTCTTC; CDR3aa: CASSQSGRATGEQFF
d_gene: -; abundance: few; j_gene: TRBJ2-5; v_gene: TRBV11-2; CDR3nt: TGTGCCAGCAGCCCTCAAGGTTGGGAGTGGGAGACCCAGTACTTC; CDR3aa: CASSPQGWEWETQYF
d_gene: -; abundance: -; j_gene: TRBJ1-3; v_gene: TRBV18; CDR3nt: TGTGCCAGCTCACCAGAGGCGAACACCATATATTTT; CDR3aa: CASSPEANTIYF
d_gene: TRBD1; abundance: -; j_gene: TRBJ1-4; v_gene: TRBV5-4; CDR3nt: TGTGCCAGCAGCTTACCGGGACAGCCCTTAGAAAAACTGTTTTTT; CDR3aa: CASSLPGQPLEKLFF
d_gene: -; abundance: -; j_gene: TRBJ1-1; v_gene: TRBV12-3/TRBV12-4; CDR3nt: TGTGCCAGCAGGACAGGTCCGGCCACTGAAGCTTTCTTT; CDR3aa: CASRTGPATEAFF